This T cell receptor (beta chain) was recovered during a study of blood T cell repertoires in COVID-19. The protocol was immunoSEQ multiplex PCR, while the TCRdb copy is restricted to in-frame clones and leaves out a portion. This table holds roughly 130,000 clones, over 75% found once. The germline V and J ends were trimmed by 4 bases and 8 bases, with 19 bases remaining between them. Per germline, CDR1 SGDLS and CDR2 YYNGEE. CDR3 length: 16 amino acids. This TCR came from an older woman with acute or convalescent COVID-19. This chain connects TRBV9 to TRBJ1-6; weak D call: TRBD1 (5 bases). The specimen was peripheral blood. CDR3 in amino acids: CASSSRASLGYSPLHF. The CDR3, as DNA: TGTGCCAGCAGCTCCAGGGCCAGTTTAGGATATTCACCCCTCCACTTT.